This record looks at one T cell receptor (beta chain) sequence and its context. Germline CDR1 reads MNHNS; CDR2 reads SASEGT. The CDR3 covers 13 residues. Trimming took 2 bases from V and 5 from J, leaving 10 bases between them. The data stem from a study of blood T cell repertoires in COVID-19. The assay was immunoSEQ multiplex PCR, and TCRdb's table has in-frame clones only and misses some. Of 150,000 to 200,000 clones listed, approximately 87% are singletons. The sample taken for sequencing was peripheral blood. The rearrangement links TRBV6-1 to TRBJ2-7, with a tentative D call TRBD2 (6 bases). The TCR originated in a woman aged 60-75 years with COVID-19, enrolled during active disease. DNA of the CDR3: TGTGCCAGCAGTGAATGGAGGGCCAACGAGCAGTACTTC. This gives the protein CASSEWRANEQYF.